The TCR beta chain described here comes from a study of cytomegalovirus exposure and HLA in healthy donors (dated 2017 in TCRdb). With regard to the full study: An earlier analysis of roughly 610 of the donors reported over 250 Gb of sequence data and 117 million unique TCR beta sequences obtained from about 179 million T cells. In an earlier analysis of roughly 580 of the donors, high-throughput TCR beta sequencing was used to judge whether each TCR beta V gene segment behaved as functional or pseudogenic. The number of typed donors differed by locus: about 620-640 for A, B, C, DRB1 and DQB1; approximately 540 for DQA1; around 580 for DPA1; and 400 to 480 for DPB1. Besides the first cohort of roughly 660 subjects, a separate validation cohort made up of over 100 different subjects was used. In a later analysis, previously published TCR beta repertoires from 670 or so donors were re-analyzed and high-resolution HLA genotyping was added so that TCR occurrence patterns could be studied. A later genetic analysis used genome-wide SNP genotypes for about 60% of the 666 donors, treating that subset as a discovery cohort. An early release covering 550 to 700 HLA-typed donors comprised about 320 gigabases of sequencing data and roughly 86 million unique TCR sequences. High-throughput TCR immunosequencing, statistical association of individual TCRs with disease status, and machine learning were combined to predict cytomegalovirus infection status. Using immunosequencing, the study profiled T cell repertoires from roughly 650 subjects and related those repertoires to cytomegalovirus serostatus. Among the approximately 400 genotyped donors, around 81% belonged to the genetic ancestry cluster associated with self-reported Caucasian donors. HLA typing covered class I and class II loci at four-digit resolution. The aim of the study was to test whether cataloging public T cell receptors could identify signatures of past pathogen exposure. Donor age, sex, ethnicity and CMV serostatus were compiled alongside the repertoire data. A handful of DR-DQ haplotypes were handled as single units for association and clustering because linkage in the cohort was strong. Every discovery cohort repertoire had been produced on one sequencing platform. Among under 450 genotyped donors of the cohort, an average of approximately 240,000 unique TCR beta nucleotide sequences were sequenced per donor, roughly 20% of them non-productive. The later analysis used no new phenotypic data to find candidate immune exposures, relying instead on TCR beta sequences and their occurrence across donors. Study-level results and caveats: A later analysis found that HLA-associated TCR beta chains were more clonally expanded and had lower generation probabilities than equally common non-associated chains. A later analysis associated about 18,000 TCR beta sequences with specific HLA alleles at a false discovery rate of 0.05. CMV serostatus was the only immune exposure information available for the cohort. Strong co-occurrence of HLA alleles, especially DR and DQ, made assigning TCR associations to individual alleles difficult. In a later analysis, several top co-occurrence clusters were reported to appear linked to parvovirus B19, influenza, CMV and Epstein-Barr virus. The classifier was reported to diagnose cytomegalovirus status with high specificity and sensitivity in both the original and validation cohorts. Linkage disequilibrium might explain the correlated functional status among segregating V segments, but an unknown experimental factor could not be ruled out. While some public TCRs were present in many individuals, most TCR sequences turned up only very rarely across donors. An earlier analysis of approximately 590 of the donors showed that most TCR beta V segments appeared in productive rearrangements either about 87% or about 30% of the time, which broadly matched IMGT annotations. A cluster of highly shared sequence variants was judged likely to be a technical artifact of the sequencing pipeline. Because HLA typing was missing for some donors at each locus, association tests included only the typed subset. Only TCR beta chains were sequenced in this cohort, and the absence of alpha or paired-chain data limited detectable features. Because counts were too low, 15 or so rarely observed V segments, including chromosome 9 orphons, were excluded from the earlier analysis of some 540 of the donors. The study listed 164 TCR beta chains as associated with cytomegalovirus. A further reported finding was that TCR beta sequences accurately predicted the HLA-A and HLA-B alleles for most subjects in the first cohort. In a later genetic analysis, fewer N-insertions in productive TCRs were reported among donors in an Asian-associated ancestry cluster than the approximately 710-donor mean. In a later analysis, most CMV-associated TCR beta chains were found to appear HLA-restricted, with HLA associations seemingly driven largely by CMV exposure. In a later analysis, TCR association rates were found to vary across HLA loci, with the most associated TCRs seen for DRB1 alleles and the fewest for HLA-C alleles. In a later genetic analysis, a missense DCLRE1C variant was associated with V-gene and J-gene trimming of TCR beta chains, and the association was replicated in an independent cohort. Three of the identified cytomegalovirus-associated TCR beta chains were confirmed in vitro to be specific for cytomegalovirus antigens. The authors suggested that the approach could potentially be extended to other disease states and immunological phenotypes. Roughly uniform sequencing depth across donors was assumed in presence/absence analyses, although this assumption may not hold.

A note on this clone: Its antigen is not yet known. Base quality data are lacking; no much larger clone is found one base away.

The cohort was made up of 500 to 850 healthy bone marrow donors. At the time of sampling, all cohort members were nominally healthy, though unrecorded immune exposures were likely present. CMV serostatus was positive for roughly 290 and negative for about half of the roughly 700 cohort members, and was not recorded for this donor. A peripheral blood sample was provided by each donor, and peripheral blood mononuclear cells were used for TCR beta sequencing. Genomic DNA was extracted from the blood cell samples with the Qiagen DNeasy Blood Extraction Kit. The protocol used for the library was the immunoSEQ multiplex PCR assay. The multiplex PCR relied on a mix of 60 forward primers for TCR Vbeta segments and 13 reverse primers for TCR Jbeta segments. The CDR3 region of rearranged TCR beta genes was amplified from genomic DNA with a multiplex PCR assay. Amplified TCR beta libraries were sequenced as 87-base-pair reads on the Illumina HiSeq System. The published analysis was carried out like this. In a later analysis, tens of millions of unique TCR beta chains were counted across the 500 to 700 repertoires, and around 10 million of these chains were shared by at least two donors. To remove PCR and sequencing errors, raw reads were error-corrected and collapsed into unique sequences using a nearest-neighbor algorithm that merged closely related sequences. To assign V, D and J gene segments, CDR3 sequences were aligned to IMGT reference sequences. Each retained sequence needed at least a six-nucleotide match to both a V gene segment and a J gene segment. A rearrangement counted as productive if the CDR3 had no stop codons and remained in frame with V and J, and every other rearrangement counted as non-productive. CDR3 was defined according to IMGT convention as the region running from the second conserved V-encoded cysteine to the conserved J-encoded phenylalanine. Sequences without an unambiguous match to a single V gene segment were excluded from the earlier analysis of about 600 of the donors. An earlier analysis of about 600 of the donors called V segments functional above 56.7% productive rearrangements and segregating when the between-donor standard deviation exceeded 5%. To diagnose cytomegalovirus status from the catalog of TCR beta chain sequences, a statistical classification framework was built. In a later analysis, TCR nucleotide sequences were compared against IMGT/GENE-DB human TR gene sequences so that V and J genes could be assigned. The TCRdist pipeline was used in a later analysis to assign CDR3 sequences and most-parsimonious VDJ recombination scenarios. A later analysis defined each TCR beta chain by its CDR3 amino acid sequence plus V-gene family, and excluded reads lacking a unique V-gene family. In a later analysis, a few hundred highly shared, low-generation-probability nucleotide sequences were removed to address suspected cross-contamination and a sequencing artifact. In a later analysis, a clonal expansion index for each public chain was calculated from normalized within-repertoire ranks of inferred template counts. Generation probabilities in a later analysis came from a VDJ recombination model fitted to out-of-frame rearrangements, and those results were checked against IGoR. In a later analysis, TCR-TCR, TCR-HLA and TCR-CMV co-occurrence was scored with hypergeometric tests, and a repertoire-size bias correction was applied to TCR pairs. In a later analysis, false discovery rates were estimated by permuting HLA or CMV assignments 20 times. A later analysis grouped co-occurring TCRs with DBSCAN, adding TCRdist sequence similarity when clustering within HLA-allele-positive subsets. Co-occurrence clustering excluded repertoires with fewer than 30,000 or more than 120,000 public chains, plus five with anomalous nucleotide sharing. TCRdb took this table from immuneACCESS and kept in-frame rearrangements with V and J called. Such tables lack part of the clones; where checked against another copy, unresolved V genes explain under half of the gap, and the rest is unexplained. The D gene and trimming were derived from the DNA, and the V and J assignments and clone size from that table. The sample records roughly 140,000 clones, roughly 83% of which are singletons. 3.5% of the sample belongs to the ten largest clones.

What was sequenced was PBMCs. The sequence derives from a human donor in good health.

The CDR3 protein: CASSGGRIQETQYF. The DNA sequence reads TGTGCCAGCAGCGGAGGACGCATACAAGAGACCCAGTACTTC. The chain uses TRBV4-2 and TRBJ2-5; D gene: possibly TRBD2, on 5 matching bases. Taken from the germline V gene, the CDR1 and CDR2 loops are LGHNA and YNFKEQ. Including the terminal cysteine and phenylalanine, the CDR3 comprises 14 residues. Only CDR3 DNA is held: 42 bases, read in frame from base 1. Trimming at the junction amounts to 5 bases on V and 2 bases on J, and the germline ends lie 12 bases apart.